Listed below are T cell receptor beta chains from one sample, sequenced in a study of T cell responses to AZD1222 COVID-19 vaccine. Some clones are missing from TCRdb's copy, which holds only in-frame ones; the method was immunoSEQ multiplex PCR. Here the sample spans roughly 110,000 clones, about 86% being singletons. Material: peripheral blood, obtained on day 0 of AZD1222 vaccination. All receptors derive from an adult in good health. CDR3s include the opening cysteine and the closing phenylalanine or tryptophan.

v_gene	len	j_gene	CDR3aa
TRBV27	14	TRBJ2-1	CASSKTEDKNEQFF
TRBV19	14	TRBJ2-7	CASSGSGTGGEQYF
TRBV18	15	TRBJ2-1	CASSPKVAGGIEQFF
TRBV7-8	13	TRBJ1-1	CASSLVDFTEAFF
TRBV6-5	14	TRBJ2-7	CASSSSGGGYEQYF
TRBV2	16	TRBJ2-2	CASSEGRRGGTGELFF
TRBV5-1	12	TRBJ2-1	CASSVGQGRQFF
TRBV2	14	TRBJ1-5	CASSEAVRDQPQHF
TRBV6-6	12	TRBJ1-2	CASSSNSYGYTF
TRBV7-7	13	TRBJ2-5	CASSSGQQETQYF
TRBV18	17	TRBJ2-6	CASSPPGLATGANVLTF
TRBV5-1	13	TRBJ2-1	CASSFSRNNEQFF
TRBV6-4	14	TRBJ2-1	CASSQGRDYNEQFF
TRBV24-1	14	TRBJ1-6	CATSEGANNSPLHF
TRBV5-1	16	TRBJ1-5	CASSFPRNPSNQPQHF
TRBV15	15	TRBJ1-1	CATSSATQLNTEAFF
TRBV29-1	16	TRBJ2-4	CSVEDRSGRTKNIQYF
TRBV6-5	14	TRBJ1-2	CASSRPGQDYGYTF
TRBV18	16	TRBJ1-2	CASSPQRDPGDYGYTF
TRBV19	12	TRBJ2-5	CASSMWQETQYF
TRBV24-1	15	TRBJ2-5	CATSDFRADQETQYF
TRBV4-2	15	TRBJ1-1	CASSQETGYGTEAFF
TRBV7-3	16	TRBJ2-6	CASSRTGGSGANVLTF
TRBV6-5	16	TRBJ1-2	CASSYSSGERAYGYTF
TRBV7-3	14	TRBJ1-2	CASSLSGGRSGYTF
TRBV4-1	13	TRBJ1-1	CASSFGENTEAFF
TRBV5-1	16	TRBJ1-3	CASSLAGGRIGNTIYF
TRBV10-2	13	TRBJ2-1	CASKTSGGNEQFF
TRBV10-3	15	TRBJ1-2	CAIMPTVSPNYGYTF
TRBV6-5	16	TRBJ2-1	CASSYRGQGADNEQFF
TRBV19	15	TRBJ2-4	CASSIDRNIWDIQYF
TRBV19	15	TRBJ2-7	CASSIKDLSSYEQYF
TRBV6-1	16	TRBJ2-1	CASSEASGLPYNEQFF
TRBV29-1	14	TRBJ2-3	CSVETSGSTDTQYF
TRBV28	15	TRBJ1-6	CASSLLIPYNSPLHF
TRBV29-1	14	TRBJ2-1	CSVREGAGRNEQFF
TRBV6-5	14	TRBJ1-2	CASSPDPGDYGYTF
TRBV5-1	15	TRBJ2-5	CASSLGRGPQETQYF
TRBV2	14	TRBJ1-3	CAGRQGVSGNTIYF
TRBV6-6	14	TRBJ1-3	CASSAGGYGNTIYF
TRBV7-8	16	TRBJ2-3	CASSLRVAGSTDTQYF
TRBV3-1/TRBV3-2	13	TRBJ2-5	CASSRAQDETQYF
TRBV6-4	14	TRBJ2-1	CASSLDGQYNEQFF
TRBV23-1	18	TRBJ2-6	CASSQSMGMLSGANVLTF
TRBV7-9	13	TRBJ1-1	CASSLKAFSEAFF
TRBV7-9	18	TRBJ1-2	CASSPGTGGAGRNYGYTF
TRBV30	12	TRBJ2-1	CAWSLIYNEQFF
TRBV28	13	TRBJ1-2	CASNPVANYGYTF
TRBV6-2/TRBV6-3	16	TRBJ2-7	CASSLPPAGVLDEQYF
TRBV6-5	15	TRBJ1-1	CASRGRDRGSTEAFF
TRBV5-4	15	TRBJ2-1	CASSLELAGYNEQFF
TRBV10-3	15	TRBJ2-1	CAISEDRGRYNEQFF
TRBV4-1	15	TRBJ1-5	CASSWGASGNQPQHF